These 25 T cell receptor beta chains were all obtained from the same sample, sequenced in a study of a mutant IDH1 vaccine in newly diagnosed glioma. Time point indicated: baseline, week 1 (first vaccination visit). Treatment noted: pre-vaccination baseline after standard-of-care therapy. The data were produced by immunoSEQ multiplex PCR, yet TCRdb's version contains in-frame clones alone and is incomplete. The sample lists fewer than 100,000 clones, 70% to 90% seen once, with roughly 0.58% in the top ten. The source was PBMCs, collected from a glioma patient treated with radiotherapy, temozolomide or both. Receptors were obtained from a woman in her forties or fifties with glioma.

This chain uses TRBV5-1 with TRBJ1-1, with TRBD1 matching over 7 bases. Trimming took 3 bases from V and 5 from J; bases not matched to a gene: 7. Looked up from germline, CDR1 is SGHRS and CDR2 is YFSETQ. The CDR3 consists of 14 residues. The CDR3: CASSSQGRGTEAFF. In DNA form, the CDR3 reads TGCGCCAGCAGCTCACAGGGGCGGGGGACTGAAGCTTTCTTT.

This chain connects TRBV19 to TRBJ1-1; tentatively, D is TRBD1 (5 bases). The CDR3 has 14 amino acids. The V gene's germline CDR1 is LNHDA and CDR2 SQIVND (reference sequence). The V end was cut by 1 base, the J end by 6 bases, with 12 bases between. The CDR3 sequence is CASSIARAIPEAFF. CDR3 nucleotides: TGTGCCAGTAGTATAGCCAGGGCTATTCCTGAAGCTTTCTTT.

This chain links TRBV27 with TRBJ2-3; no reliable D call. V lost 5 bases and J 0 bases, leaving 12 bases between the germline ends. CDR3 size: 15 residues. Germline V gives CDR1 MNHEY, CDR2 SMNVEV (reference sequence). In DNA, the CDR3 is TGTGCCAGCAGTCCCCGAACGGCTAGCACAGATACGCAGTATTTT. It translates to CASSPRTASTDTQYF.

The gene calls are TRBV5-1 and TRBJ2-3, with D maybe TRBD1 (6 bases). Trimming took 4 bases from V and 4 from J, leaving 13 bases between them. From germline, CDR1 is SGHRS and CDR2 YFSETQ. This CDR3 is 14 amino acids long. As DNA, the CDR3 is TGCGCCAGCAGCGCGACAGGTCAGGCAGATACGCAGTATTTT. This translates into CASSATGQADTQYF.

The genes are TRBV15 and TRBJ1-1, with 7 bases matching TRBD1. CDR3 length: 13 residues. V shed 4 bases and J 5 bases; nucleotides not matched to a gene: 4. The V gene's germline CDR1 is LNHNV and CDR2 YYDKDF (reference sequence). The CDR3 loop reads CATSTGGRTEAFF. The CDR3 region has the DNA TGTGCCACCAGCACAGGGGGACGGACTGAAGCTTTCTTT.

The chain recombines TRBV4-2 with TRBJ2-2, with 12 bases aligning to TRBD2. The V and J ends lost 0 bases and 5 bases, in that order; junction bases with no gene match: 1. Germline V gene sequence: CDR1 LGHNA, CDR2 YNFKEQ. This CDR3 spans 16 amino acids. The CDR3 region is CASSQEGTSGTGELFF. The CDR3 DNA reads TGTGCCAGCAGCCAAGAAGGGACTAGCGGGACCGGGGAGCTGTTTTTT.

The chain has TRBV10-1 and TRBJ2-5, with D uncertain. The germline CDR1 and CDR2 sequences are WNHNN and SYGVQD (reference sequence). V was cut by 0 bases and J by 5 bases, with 13 bases left in between. This CDR3 has 15 amino acids. CDR3 nucleotide sequence: TGCGCCAGCAGTGAGTCTACCCGGCCCTGGGAGACCCAGTACTTC. Residues: CASSESTRPWETQYF.

This chain joins TRBV5-3 and TRBJ1-3; possibly TRBD1 for D (6 bases). TRBV5-3 is reported as an ORF; its role is uncertain. Trimming took off 0 bases at V and 0 bases at J, with 13 bases between the two ends. CDR3 size: 17 residues. CDR3 DNA sequence: TGTGCCAGAAGCTTGGGTACAGGGCCTTCCTCTGGAAACACCATATATTTT. Translating gives CARSLGTGPSSGNTIYF.

V and J are TRBV6-6 and TRBJ1-1; tentatively, D is TRBD1 (5 bases). Germline loops: CDR1 MNHNY, CDR2 SVGAGI (reference sequence). Deletions cut 2 bases from V and 7 bases from J, with 14 bases between. The CDR3 loop spans 14 amino acids. DNA of the CDR3: TGTGCCAGCAGTTACCCGGGGGAAGGACTTGAAGCTTTCTTT. Its translation is CASSYPGEGLEAFF.

This chain uses TRBV6-1 with TRBJ1-1; D ambiguous. Germline CDR1 and CDR2: MNHNS and SASEGT. Trimming cost V 7 bases and J 4 bases, with 13 bases left between them. This CDR3 is 13 amino acids long. The CDR3 reads CASISAGSTEAFF. The CDR3, as DNA: TGTGCCAGCATCTCCGCGGGGAGCACTGAAGCTTTCTTT.

V and J are TRBV19 and TRBJ1-2; TRBD1 is a possible D gene (6 bases). Germline V lookup: CDR1 LNHDA, CDR2 SQIVND (reference sequence). There are 13 residues in the CDR3. V lost 11 bases and J lost 2, with 15 bases in between. DNA for the CDR3: TGTGCCGCGCGCCCCCAGGGGAACTATGGCTACACCTTC. Residues: CAARPQGNYGYTF.

The rearrangement links TRBV5-4 to TRBJ1-4; D gene uncertain. The CDR3 is 13 amino acids. CDR1 and CDR2 (germline): SGHNT, YYREEE (reference sequence). Trimming stripped 2 bases from V and 5 bases from J, with 7 bases between. CDR3 in DNA: TGTGCCAGCAGCTTTAAAGTGAATGAAAAACTGTTTTTT. Translation gives CASSFKVNEKLFF.

The rearrangement uses TRBV6-1 and TRBJ2-3, with 14 bases fitting TRBD2. The trim removed 6 bases at V and 7 bases at J, leaving 6 bases unmatched. CDR1 is MNHNS, CDR2 SASEGT, per germline. The CDR3 runs 15 residues. The CDR3 region has the DNA TGTGCCAGCAGAGCCGGGACTAGCGGGAGACATACGCAGTATTTT. This translates into CASRAGTSGRHTQYF.

The chain couples TRBV9 to TRBJ2-1; 9 nucleotides match TRBD2. J was trimmed by 6 bases and V by 5 bases; bases with no gene match: 9. There are 15 residues in the CDR3. The germline V gene has CDR1 SGDLS and CDR2 YYNGEE. DNA of the CDR3: TGTGCCAGCAGAGAGGCGGGAGGGCCTTTCAATGAGCAGTTCTTC. Its translation: CASREAGGPFNEQFF.

The rearrangement uses TRBV7-9 and TRBJ2-7; D possibly corresponds to TRBD2 (5 bases). V lost 0 bases, J lost 4 bases, and 10 bases lay in between. Germline assignment: CDR1 SEHNR and CDR2 FQNEAQ (reference sequence). The CDR3 has 14 residues. CDR3 amino acids: CASSLAGARYEQYF. The DNA of the CDR3 is TGTGCCAGCAGCTTAGCGGGAGCCAGGTACGAGCAGTACTTC. Combining the CDR3 with reference TRBV7-9 and TRBJ2-7 gives the whole variable domain DTGVSQNPRHKITKRGQNVTFRCDPISEHNRLYWYRQTLGQGPEFLTYFQNEAQLEKSRLLSDRFSAERPKGSFSTLEIQRTEQGDSAMYLCASSLAGARYEQYFGPGTRLTVT.

The chain combines TRBV27 with TRBJ2-4; 7 nucleotides match TRBD1. In germline, CDR1 is MNHEY, CDR2 SMNVEV (reference sequence). The CDR3 runs to 17 residues. The ends lost 4 bases at V and 1 base at J; junction bases unmatched: 10. CDR3 DNA: TGTGCCAGCAGTTCGGGACAGAGGTTTTTTGCCAAAAACATTCAGTACTTC. It yields the protein CASSSGQRFFAKNIQYF.

This clone was found a few times. The chain joins TRBV18 to TRBJ1-2; D is undetermined. In germline, CDR1 is KGHSH, CDR2 LQKENI. The CDR3 loop spans 14 amino acids. The germline V and J ends were trimmed by 1 base and 5 bases, with 11 bases remaining between them. CDR3 region: CASSPLDRRYGYTF. As DNA, the CDR3 is TGTGCCAGCTCACCACTGGACCGCAGATATGGCTACACCTTC.

The V and J genes are TRBV5-1 and TRBJ2-7, with 9 positions matching TRBD1. This CDR3 region has 14 residues. The germline CDR1 and CDR2 sequences are SGHRS and YFSETQ. V gave up 3 bases and J gave up 7 bases; unmatched junction bases: 8. This chain's CDR3 is CASSSPQGAGEQYF. DNA of the CDR3: TGCGCCAGCAGCTCCCCACAGGGGGCGGGTGAGCAGTACTTC.

The rearrangement uses TRBV18 and TRBJ2-2; D might be TRBD1 (5 bases). V was clipped by 3 bases and J by 7 bases, with 12 bases between them. The CDR3 sequence is 14 residues long. Germline V gene data show CDR1 as KGHSH and CDR2 as LQKENI. CDR3 loop: CASSPFDSRGELFF. The DNA of the CDR3 is TGTGCCAGCTCACCGTTCGACAGTCGCGGGGAGCTGTTTTTT.

CDR3 sequence reads: CAINIKRERGTDTQYF. The CDR3 DNA reads TGTGCCATCAACATTAAGCGGGAGAGGGGCACAGATACGCAGTATTTT. The chain employs TRBV5-4 and TRBJ2-3, with 8 bases identical to TRBD2. Losses at the gene ends were 9 bases for V and 1 base for J; bases not matched to a gene: 13. The CDR3 is made up of 16 amino acids. The germline V gene encodes CDR1 SGHNT and CDR2 YYREEE (reference sequence).

The CDR3 sequence is CASSSRGGGWYGYTF. CDR3 DNA: TGTGCCAGCAGCTCTCGAGGAGGGGGATGGTATGGCTACACCTTC. The chain joins TRBV27 to TRBJ1-2; weak D call: TRBD1 (6 bases). CDR1 MNHEY and CDR2 SMNVEV come from the germline V gene (reference sequence). Deletions cut 6 bases from V and 5 bases from J, with 19 bases between. The CDR3 has 15 residues.

The CDR3 DNA reads TGTGCCAGCAGCGCCAGGCTTAATTCCTACAATGAGCAGTTCTTC. Its protein product is CASSARLNSYNEQFF. The J gene is TRBJ2-1, the V gene TRBV5-4; D unclear. V dropped 4 bases and J dropped 1 base, with 12 bases sitting between them. Germline CDR1 and CDR2: SGHNT and YYREEE (reference sequence). The CDR3 loop spans 15 amino acids.

The genes are TRBV4-2 and TRBJ2-2; no definite D call. V was clipped by 1 base and J by 3 bases, with 6 bases between them. The V gene's germline CDR1 is LGHNA and CDR2 YNFKEQ. The CDR3 loop spans 14 amino acids. CDR3 DNA: TGTGCCAGCAGCCAAGTAGGATACACCGGGGAGCTGTTTTTT. Its translation: CASSQVGYTGELFF.

The chain is built from TRBV2 and TRBJ2-2; D assignment may be TRBD1 or TRBD2 (6 bases each). V lost 8 bases, J lost 5 bases, and 24 bases lay in between. The germline gives CDR1 SNHLY, CDR2 FYNNEI. The CDR3 covers 17 residues. This CDR3 reads CASGQAEGGRSTGELFF. Written as DNA, the CDR3 is TGTGCCAGCGGCCAAGCTGAGGGGGGACGATCTACCGGGGAGCTGTTTTTT.

The V gene is TRBV27, the J gene TRBJ2-1, with TRBD1 matching 8 bases. The length of the CDR3 is 16 residues. Germline V gene data show CDR1 as MNHEY and CDR2 as SMNVEV (reference sequence). J was trimmed by 4 bases and V by 5 bases; bases with no gene match: 10. CDR3 bases: TGTGCCAGCAGTCAATGGGACAGGAAAAAGTACAATGAGCAGTTCTTC. This codes for CASSQWDRKKYNEQFF.